A single sample is the source of the 14 T cell receptor beta chains below, sequenced in a study of kidney transplant recipient with SARS-CoV-2 infection. TCRdb reanalysed the reads using MiXCR and keeps one entry per CDR3 protein. The sample yields approximately 240,000 distinct CDR3 sequences, 29% seen once. The sequences come from a blood sample, collected at baseline and on roughly day 110 from a kidney transplant recipient. The receptor source for this set is a male patient in his thirties who had COVID-19 and was a kidney transplant recipient. Part of the T cell pool may stem from the graft donor.

This clonotype has a count of ten or more. This rearrangement joins TRBV19 to TRBJ2-2, with D possibly called TRBD1 or TRBD2 (5 bases each). CDR3 length: 14 residues. With 6 bases removed from V and 3 bases from J, the gap between germline ends came to 11 bases. The germline gives CDR1 LNHDA, CDR2 SQIVND (reference sequence). CDR3 sequence: CASRAGTDTGELFF. CDR3 DNA sequence: TGTGCCAGTAGAGCCGGGACGGACACCGGGGAGCTGTTTTTT.

On this clonotype itself: With a much larger clone just one base away, this may be a read error. The chain links TRBV10-3 to TRBJ2-1; no definite D call. Germline CDR1 and CDR2: ENHRY and SYGVKD. The CDR3 has 13 residues. For the CDR3, the DNA is TGTGCCATCAGTGAGCCCCCTGGGCATGAGCAGCTCTTC. As protein: CAISEPPGHEQLF.

This clonotype was detected many times. The rearrangement joins TRBV7-6 to TRBJ1-2; no clear D gene. This CDR3 is 17 amino acids long. With 4 bases removed from V and 4 bases from J, the gap between germline ends came to 22 bases. Germline assignment: CDR1 SGHVS and CDR2 FNYEAQ. CDR3 sequence (DNA): TGTGCCAGCAGCTGTAATATTGAATCTCGAAAGACCTATGGCTACACCTTC. Its translation is CASSCNIESRKTYGYTF.

The gene calls are TRBV12-3 or TRBV12-4 and TRBJ2-3, with TRBD2 matching 7 bases. V trimming: 6 bases; J trimming: 3 bases; junction bases outside the gene matches: 6. The CDR3 length is 14 residues. This CDR3 is CASSWGGPTDTQYF. The CDR3 nucleotides read TGTGCCAGCAGCTGGGGAGGGCCAACAGATACGCAGTATTTT.

This clonotype has a count of ten or more. The chain is built from TRBV20-1 and TRBJ2-7; TRBD2 matches at 13 bases. Germline trimming cut 5 bases from V and 3 bases from J; bases unmatched to any gene: 7. From germline, CDR1 is DFQATT and CDR2 SNEGSKA (reference sequence). There are 15 residues in the CDR3. In DNA, the CDR3 is TGCAGTGCTGGAAAAGGGACTAGCGGGATCTACGAGCAGTACTTC. Translation gives CSAGKGTSGIYEQYF.

Remarks on this clonotype: One base away lies a much larger clone, so this may be a sequencing read error. The J gene is TRBJ1-5, the V gene TRBV5-6, with 8 bases lining up with TRBD1. V lost 4 bases to trimming and J lost 0 bases; unmatched junction nucleotides: 12. From germline, CDR1 is SGHDT and CDR2 YYEEEE. This CDR3 is built from 18 residues. The chain's CDR3 is CASSSTGGRLDSNQPQHF. The CDR3 nucleotides are TGTGCCAGCAGCAGCACAGGGGGTCGGTTGGATAGCAATCAGCCCCAGCATTTT.

There are many counts of this clonotype. V usage is TRBV5-5 and J usage is TRBJ1-5, with D possibly TRBD1 on 6 matching bases. Trimming stripped 0 bases from V and 8 bases from J, with 12 bases between. Germline loops: CDR1 SGHKS, CDR2 YYEKEE (reference sequence). CDR3 length equals 14 residues. The CDR3 bases are TGTGCCAGCAGCTTGGACGGGGGCGGGGAGCCCCAGCATTTT. As protein: CASSLDGGGEPQHF. Variable domain in full (rest from reference TRBV5-5 and TRBJ1-5): DAGVTQSPTHLIKTRGQQVTLRCSPISGHKSVSWYQQVLGQGPQFIFQYYEKEERGRGNFPDRFSARQFPNYSSELNVNALLLGDSALYLCASSLDGGGEPQHFGDGTRLSIL.

As to this clonotype: This may be a read error, as it is one base from a much larger clone. The rearrangement links TRBV12-3 or TRBV12-4 to TRBJ1-1, with unresolved D. The length of the CDR3 is 13 residues. DNA for the CDR3: TGTGCCAACAGTTTCAGAGAGAACACTGAAGCTTTCTTT. The encoded protein is CANSFRENTEAFF.

This clonotype was detected ten times or more. The chain joins TRBV7-7 to TRBJ2-7; 7 positions match TRBD1. V shed 4 bases, J shed 6 bases, and the junction held 6 bases outside the gene matches. Germline CDR1 and CDR2: SSHAT and FNYEAQ (reference sequence). The length of the CDR3 is 13 residues. The DNA for the CDR3 is TGTGCCAGCAGCTCAGACAGGGATCGCGAGCAGTACTTC. Its protein is CASSSDRDREQYF.

This clonotype has a handful of counts. The chain links TRBV13 to TRBJ2-1; 9 bases are a match to TRBD1. The trim removed 6 bases at V and 5 bases at J, leaving 8 bases unmatched. CDR3 length equals 15 residues. Germline values: CDR1 PRHDT, CDR2 FYEKMQ (reference sequence). The CDR3 reads CASRERTGENNEQFF. CDR3 bases: TGTGCCAGCAGGGAACGGACAGGGGAGAACAATGAGCAGTTCTTC. The entire variable domain, with the rest obtained from reference TRBV13 and TRBJ2-1, is as follows: AAGVIQSPRHLIKEKRETATLKCYPIPRHDTVYWYQQGPGQDPQFLISFYEKMQSDKGSIPDRFSAQQFSDYHSELNMSSLELGDSALYFCASRERTGENNEQFFGPGTRLTVL.

About this clonotype itself: A clone one base away is much larger, so this may be a read error. The rearrangement links TRBV20-1 to TRBJ1-6; weak D call: TRBD1 (5 bases). Germline V gene data show CDR1 as DFQATT and CDR2 as SNEGSKA (reference sequence). The CDR3 extends over 16 amino acids. This chain's CDR3 is CGARTGLSSYNSPLHF. Written as DNA, the CDR3 is TGCGGTGCCCGCACAGGTCTCAGCTCCTATAATTCACCCCTCCACTTT.

This clonotype was observed at least ten times. This rearrangement joins TRBV6-2 or TRBV6-3 to TRBJ2-4; either TRBD1 or TRBD2 may fit D (5 bases each). TRBJ2-1 explains the end of the DNA better; the J call may be wrong. The CDR3 sequence is 15 residues long. In germline, CDR1 is MNHEY, CDR2 SVGEGT. The CDR3 nucleotides read TGTGCCAGCAGTACTAGGGACCAAAGCAAGGGTGAGCAGTTCTTC. Encoded protein: CASSTRDQSKGEQFF.

Ten or more counts support this clonotype. The gene calls are TRBV18 and TRBJ1-3; the match to TRBD1 covers 7 bases. Germline CDR1 KGHSH, CDR2 LQKENI. The CDR3 length is 14 residues. V was clipped by 6 bases and J by 0 bases; unmatched bases: 2. CDR3 sequence: CASSDRVSGNTIYF. The CDR3 coding sequence is TGTGCCAGCTCTGACAGGGTCTCTGGAAACACCATATATTTT.

The J gene is TRBJ1-2, the V gene TRBV5-3, with D unresolved. TRBV5-3 qualifies as an ORF whose function is uncertain. CDR3 length: 16 residues. V was clipped by 7 bases and J by 4 bases, with 23 bases between them. The CDR3 sequence: CARAMIVVRKTYGYTF. The CDR3 DNA sequence: TGTGCCAGAGCTATGATAGTGGTGAGAAAGACCTATGGCTACACCTTC.